The 32 T cell receptor beta chains presented below share a single source sample, sequenced in a study of T cell repertoires in cytomegalovirus infection. One entry per CDR3 protein results from TCRdb running MiXCR on the reads. The sample lists hundreds of thousands of distinct CDR3 sequences, roughly a third seen once, with approximately 18% in the top ten. These TCRs are of unknown antigen specificity. This specimen was cultured PBMCs, taken from culture after CMV antigen stimulation. The receptor source for this set is a human donor in good health (CMV status not recorded). Some clones in this sample may be carry-over from other donors' samples.

The chain combines TRBV4-1 with TRBJ2-7; 7 bases are a match to TRBD1. CDR1 is MGHRA, CDR2 YSYEKL, per germline. CDR3 size: 14 residues. Unmatched junction bases numbered 5, after V lost 4 bases and J lost 2 bases. CDR3 residues: CASSRQTGPYEQYF. Here the CDR3 DNA reads TGCGCCAGCAGCCGCCAGACAGGGCCCTACGAGCAGTACTTC.

This clonotype came up a few times. This chain links TRBV15 with TRBJ1-3, with TRBD1 as a possible D gene (5 bases). V gave up 4 bases and J gave up 0 bases, with 13 bases separating them. The CDR3 loop spans 16 amino acids. Germline CDR1 and CDR2: LNHNV and YYDKDF (reference sequence). The CDR3 loop reads CATSKRDSGSGNTIYF. The CDR3 bases are TGTGCCACCAGCAAGAGGGACTCCGGCTCTGGAAACACCATATATTTT.

This sequence joins TRBV24-1 and TRBJ2-7, with D perhaps matching TRBD2 (5 bases). The CDR3 sequence is 12 residues long. Germline lookup yields CDR1 KGHDR and CDR2 SFDVKD. V lost 4 bases and J 2 bases, leaving 5 bases between the germline ends. The CDR3 region has the DNA TGTGCCACCAGTGACGGGACCTACGAGCAGTACTTC. It specifies CATSDGTYEQYF.

The DNA for the CDR3 is TGCAGTGCTAGAGGCCTAGCGGGGGCCCGTCGAACCTACAATGAGCAGTTCTTC. Translation gives CSARGLAGARRTYNEQFF. The chain employs TRBV20-1 and TRBJ2-1, with TRBD2 matching 10 bases. CDR3 length: 18 amino acids. With 1 base clipped from V and 2 bases from J, the junction kept 11 bases outside the gene matches. Germline CDR1 reads DFQATT; CDR2 reads SNEGSKA (reference sequence).

This clonotype was seen only once. This rearrangement joins TRBV19 to TRBJ2-7, with 12 bases lining up with TRBD1. CDR3 length: 15 residues. Losses at the gene ends were 1 base for V and 6 bases for J; bases not matched to a gene: 4. CDR1 and CDR2 (germline): LNHDA, SQIVND (reference sequence). The DNA for the CDR3 is TGTGCCAGTAGTATAGTCGGGACAGGGGGCAGCGAGCAGTACTTC. Translating it yields CASSIVGTGGSEQYF.

This sequence joins TRBV20-1 and TRBJ1-5, with 7 positions matching TRBD1. This CDR3 is built from 16 residues. Trimming removed 3 bases from V and 1 base from J; junction bases left unmatched: 9. CDR1 and CDR2 (germline): DFQATT, SNEGSKA (reference sequence). The CDR3 nucleotides read TGCAGTGCTAGGCGTAACAGGGGAATGAGCAATCAGCCCCAGCATTTT. This translates into CSARRNRGMSNQPQHF.

The genes are TRBV23-1 and TRBJ1-2; D not resolved. TRBV23-1 is given ORF status, its function remaining uncertain. Trimming shortened V by 7 bases and J by 7 bases, and 13 bases separated the two germline ends. The CDR3 contains 12 residues. The CDR3 nucleotides read TGCGCCAGCACCCGGGAAGGGTTTGGCTACACCTTC. It codes for CASTREGFGYTF.

This clonotype was detected only a few times. The chain joins TRBV7-9 to TRBJ2-3; D unresolved. The CDR3 runs to 17 residues. The germline V gene encodes CDR1 SEHNR and CDR2 FQNEAQ (reference sequence). V was cut by 1 base and J by 0 bases, with 14 bases left in between. CDR3 in amino acids: CASSLGRTGRSTDTQYF. CDR3 nucleotides: TGTGCCAGCAGCTTAGGCCGAACGGGTCGAAGCACAGATACGCAGTATTTT.

The rearrangement uses TRBV10-3 and TRBJ1-1, with no clear D. This CDR3 is 13 amino acids long. CDR1 is ENHRY and CDR2 is SYGVKD in the germline V gene. Trimming left V 3 bases short and J 0 bases short, with 5 bases between. CDR3 DNA sequence: TGTGCCATCAGTGAATGGATGAACACTGAAGCTTTCTTT. This gives the protein CAISEWMNTEAFF.

This clonotype was seen only a few times. The CDR3 sequence: CASSTYFGGQETQYF. The CDR3 nucleotides are TGTGCCAGCAGTACCTACTTTGGGGGCCAAGAGACCCAGTACTTC. The chain couples TRBV28 to TRBJ2-5; D possibly matches TRBD1 or TRBD2 (5 bases each). V lost 5 bases to trimming and J lost 1 base, with 14 bases between them. This CDR3 spans 15 amino acids. The germline gives CDR1 MDHEN, CDR2 SYDVKM.

V and J are TRBV7-2 and TRBJ2-1, with D possibly being TRBD2 (6 bases). This CDR3 region has 13 residues. The V end lost 6 bases, the J end lost 7 bases, and 13 bases lay between the germline ends. Germline V gives CDR1 SGHTA, CDR2 FQGNSA. DNA for the CDR3: TGTGCCAGCAGGATGAGCCGGGGGAATGAGCAGTTCTTC. Encoded protein: CASRMSRGNEQFF.

Many counts were recorded for this clonotype. In DNA, the CDR3 is TGTGCCAGCAGCTTAGGTGTGGGACAGGGTTACTACGAGCAGTACTTC. Its translation: CASSLGVGQGYYEQYF. The genes are TRBV7-2 and TRBJ2-7, with 9 bases lining up with TRBD1. Trimming cost V 1 base and J 3 bases; bases outside gene matches: 7. The germline CDR1 and CDR2 sequences are SGHTA and FQGNSA. The CDR3 is 16 residues long.

This clonotype was picked up a small number of times. The CDR3 nucleotides read TGTGCCAGCAGCCAAGGCTCCGGACAGGGGAAGGGCGGCTACACCTTC. Amino acid sequence: CASSQGSGQGKGGYTF. The chain links TRBV4-2 to TRBJ1-2; the match to TRBD1 covers 9 bases. The germline gives CDR1 LGHNA, CDR2 YNFKEQ. The CDR3 consists of 16 residues. The junction had 11 bases not matched to a gene; V was cut back by 1 base and J by 8 bases.

This clonotype was recorded many times. V usage is TRBV19 and J usage is TRBJ1-4; D is perhaps TRBD1 (6 bases). The CDR3 is made up of 14 amino acids. Per germline, CDR1 LNHDA and CDR2 SQIVND (reference sequence). The ends were cut back, 9 bases at V and 3 bases at J, with 14 bases in the middle. The CDR3 region is CASSPTGSNEKLFF. The CDR3, as DNA: TGTGCCAGCAGTCCGACAGGCTCTAATGAAAAACTGTTTTTT.

This clonotype was counted ten times or more. DNA of the CDR3: TGTGCCAGCAGGCCAAGGGAGTACCAAGAGACCCAGTACTTC. This gives the protein CASRPREYQETQYF. The chain recombines TRBV7-2 with TRBJ2-5; D may be TRBD2 (5 bases). Germline V CDR1 and CDR2: SGHTA, FQGNSA. V was clipped by 6 bases and J by 0 bases, with 11 bases between them. This CDR3 has 14 residues.

V usage is TRBV30 and J usage is TRBJ2-7, with D possibly matching TRBD1 (6 bases). The CDR3 is made up of 13 amino acids. Germline assignment: CDR1 GTSNPN and CDR2 SVGIG (reference sequence). The V and J ends lost 1 base and 7 bases respectively, with 14 bases between them. CDR3 region: CAWSDQGSGEQYF. The CDR3 nucleotides read TGTGCCTGGAGTGACCAGGGGTCGGGGGAGCAGTACTTC. The full variable domain, in which reference TRBV30 and TRBJ2-7 provide the parts outside the CDR3, is SQTIHQWPATLVQPVGSPLSLECTVEGTSNPNLYWYRQAAGRGLQLLFYSVGIGQISSEVPQNLSASRPQDRQFILSSKKLLLSDSGFYLCAWSDQGSGEQYFGPGTRLTVT.

This sequence joins TRBV10-3 and TRBJ1-6, with D maybe TRBD1 (5 bases). Germline V gene data show CDR1 as ENHRY and CDR2 as SYGVKD. CDR3 size: 15 residues. V was pared by 2 bases and J by 13 bases, with 18 bases between. The CDR3 nucleotides are TGTGCCATCAGTGAGCCAGGACGGGGCCCAGTGCCCCTCCACTTT. Protein product: CAISEPGRGPVPLHF.

This clonotype was seen a few times. The rearrangement links TRBV7-9 to TRBJ2-2; D is undetermined. The CDR3 spans 19 residues. Trimming shortened V by 2 bases and J by 3 bases, and 22 bases separated the two germline ends. Germline V gives CDR1 SEHNR, CDR2 FQNEAQ (reference sequence). The CDR3 nucleotides are TGTGCCAGCAGCTTAATAACCTTCACACGGGCACGCGACACCGGGGAGCTGTTTTTT. Translating it yields CASSLITFTRARDTGELFF.

This clonotype has just a few counts. The chain is built from TRBV20-1 and TRBJ2-1; no definite D call. The germline V gene has CDR1 DFQATT and CDR2 SNEGSKA (reference sequence). This CDR3 has 17 residues. The V end was cut by 0 bases, the J end by 0 bases, with 15 bases between. The CDR3 sequence is CSARDVLLWDSYNEQFF. The DNA of the CDR3 is TGCAGTGCTAGAGATGTCCTCCTTTGGGACTCCTACAATGAGCAGTTCTTC.

The rearrangement joins TRBV6-5 to TRBJ2-5, with D possibly matching TRBD1 (5 bases). This CDR3 has 13 residues. Trimming removed 2 bases at V and 9 bases at J, with 13 bases between. Germline CDR1 reads MNHEY; CDR2 reads SVGAGI. In nucleotides, the CDR3 is TGTGCCAGCAGTTACGACAGCGCAAGGCCCCAGTACTTC. Translation gives CASSYDSARPQYF.

This rearrangement joins TRBV20-1 to TRBJ2-5; no definite D call. The V gene's germline CDR1 is DFQATT and CDR2 SNEGSKA (reference sequence). The V gene lost 5 bases and the J gene lost 2 bases, with 15 bases spanning the gap. The CDR3 extends over 14 amino acids. The CDR3 loop is CSAPKAAIQETQYF. CDR3 in DNA: TGCAGTGCTCCAAAGGCCGCTATTCAAGAGACCCAGTACTTC.

This clonotype was seen repeatedly, ten times or more. The J gene is TRBJ2-7, the V gene TRBV7-2; 8 positions match TRBD2. This CDR3 has 15 amino acids. Germline V gene lookup returns CDR1 SGHTA and CDR2 FQGNSA. Trimming took 1 base from V and 4 from J; bases not matched to a gene: 6. CDR3 sequence: CASSLELAGIYEQYF. The CDR3 DNA follows: TGTGCCAGCAGCTTAGAATTAGCGGGGATATACGAGCAGTACTTC.

This clonotype was counted only a few times. This sequence joins TRBV7-4 and TRBJ2-7; D might be TRBD1 or TRBD2, each matching 5 bases. The length of the CDR3 is 15 residues. Between the trimmed V and J ends, which lost 5 bases and 5 bases, there was a span of 19 bases. Germline CDR1 and CDR2: SGHVT and SQSDAQ. CDR3 in DNA: TGTGCCAGCAGCCTATGGGACCAAAGCCTGAACGAGCAGTACTTC. This codes for CASSLWDQSLNEQYF.

This clonotype was observed once. The V call is TRBV29-1, the J call TRBJ1-1; the D gene is possibly TRBD1 (6 bases). Trimming removed 4 bases at V and 6 bases at J, with 12 bases between. The CDR3 totals 12 residues. The germline V gene has CDR1 SQVTM and CDR2 ANQGSEA. In DNA form, the CDR3 reads TGCAGCGTTGTTAAGGGGGACCCTGAAGCTTTCTTT. It specifies CSVVKGDPEAFF.

V usage is TRBV20-1 and J usage is TRBJ2-7; the match to TRBD2 covers 10 bases. The V segment lost 4 bases and the J segment 7 bases; nucleotides outside the gene matches: 7. The germline V gene encodes CDR1 DFQATT and CDR2 SNEGSKA (reference sequence). The CDR3 length is 13 residues. DNA of the CDR3: TGCAGTGCTATGACTAGCGGGTGGCGGGAGCAGTACTTC. It specifies CSAMTSGWREQYF.

The rearrangement uses TRBV7-2 and TRBJ2-1; TRBD2 aligns across 11 bases. Germline CDR1 SGHTA, CDR2 FQGNSA. J gave up 0 bases and V 3 bases, and 13 bases lay outside the gene matches. The CDR3 length is 20 residues. DNA of the CDR3: TGTGCCAGCAGCTTTCCGTCCGGGACTAGCGGAATTAGCTCCTACAATGAGCAGTTCTTC. Translating gives CASSFPSGTSGISSYNEQFF.

This chain links TRBV5-1 with TRBJ2-7; tentatively, D is TRBD1 or TRBD2 (5 bases each). The germline CDR1 and CDR2 sequences are SGHRS and YFSETQ. CDR3 length: 13 residues. Trimming removed 4 bases at V and 7 bases at J, with 15 bases between. This CDR3 is CASSREVPGEQYF. For the CDR3, the DNA is TGCGCCAGCAGCCGGGAAGTGCCAGGGGAGCAGTACTTC.

This chain joins TRBV7-9 and TRBJ2-1, with unresolved D. The CDR3 loop spans 15 amino acids. The germline V gene encodes CDR1 SEHNR and CDR2 FQNEAQ (reference sequence). Trimming shortened V by 5 bases and J by 12 bases, and 23 bases separated the two germline ends. In nucleotides, the CDR3 is TGTGCCAGCAGCCCCGCGGCGGTGGTCCCCCGGAGGCAGTTCTTC. This codes for CASSPAAVVPRRQFF.

This clonotype has a handful of counts. This chain links TRBV19 with TRBJ2-7, with 7 bases identical to TRBD1. V was pared by 4 bases and J by 0 bases, with 6 bases of the junction left unmatched. This CDR3 has 15 residues. Looked up from germline, CDR1 is LNHDA and CDR2 is SQIVND (reference sequence). The CDR3 nucleotides read TGTGCCAGTAGTACGGGGACAGATCTCTCCTACGAGCAGTACTTC. Translating it yields CASSTGTDLSYEQYF.

J is TRBJ1-1 and V is TRBV28; 7 nucleotides match TRBD1. J gave up 6 bases and V 3 bases, and 7 bases lay outside the gene matches. The CDR3 loop spans 14 amino acids. Germline V CDR1 and CDR2: MDHEN, SYDVKM. The CDR3 loop reads CASSLGTAGAEAFF. CDR3 sequence (DNA): TGTGCCAGCAGTTTGGGGACAGCAGGGGCTGAAGCTTTCTTT.

This clonotype was seen more than once but under ten times. The rearrangement uses TRBV6-6 and TRBJ1-1; D is uncertain. The CDR3 spans 15 residues. With 7 bases removed from V and 4 bases from J, the gap between germline ends came to 19 bases. The germline gives CDR1 MNHNY, CDR2 SVGAGI (reference sequence). CDR3 in DNA: TGTGCCAGCACCGTGGGGTATAGGGTTGGCACTGAAGCTTTCTTT. Its translation: CASTVGYRVGTEAFF.

Only a few counts were recorded for this clonotype. V is TRBV10-3 and J is TRBJ2-1; perhaps TRBD2 as D (6 bases). With 1 base removed from V and 2 bases from J, the gap between germline ends came to 9 bases. CDR3 length: 15 residues. Germline CDR1 is ENHRY and CDR2 is SYGVKD. The CDR3 protein is CAISEFGSPYNEQFF. CDR3 DNA: TGTGCCATCAGTGAGTTCGGGAGCCCCTACAATGAGCAGTTCTTC.